Listed below are T cell receptor beta chains from one sample, sequenced in a study of blood T cell repertoires in COVID-19. Method: immunoSEQ multiplex PCR; TCRdb's copy keeps in-frame clones and lacks some. This table holds approximately 290,000 clones, about 91% found once. Sequences were obtained from peripheral blood. These receptors were obtained from a woman between 55 and 75 years old with acute or convalescent COVID-19. Each CDR3 is given without its conserved first and last residue. D genes are given only for firm matches.

V: TRBV7-2; D: -; CDR3: ASSLAGGVNTQY
V: TRBV7-7; D: TRBD1; CDR3: ASSYRDRDYNEQF
V: TRBV9; D: -; CDR3: ASSVEPGPRGYEQY
V: TRBV19; D: -; CDR3: ASTYRENGYT
V: TRBV5-4; D: -; CDR3: ASSYVRGGTGELF
V: TRBV10-3; D: -; CDR3: AISDVQSAYEQY
V: TRBV5-1; D: -; CDR3: ASSLREEQF
V: TRBV6-2/TRBV6-3; D: -; CDR3: ASSPFHYNEQF
V: TRBV27; D: -; CDR3: ASKSSGLGEQY
V: TRBV4-2; D: TRBD1; CDR3: ASSQLGQGRQPQH
V: TRBV5-1; D: TRBD2; CDR3: ASSLGLKAGGLAGGADTQY
V: TRBV19; D: -; CDR3: ASLGDYGYT
V: TRBV7-7; D: TRBD1; CDR3: ASSPGTVSTGELF
V: TRBV19; D: -; CDR3: ASVAGSNTEAF
V: TRBV19; D: -; CDR3: ASSFRPASTDTQY
V: TRBV13; D: TRBD2; CDR3: ASSAGTSGQETQY
V: TRBV19; D: -; CDR3: ASSGFGGGSLQY
V: TRBV7-9; D: TRBD2; CDR3: ASSLSRTGGPLEQY
V: TRBV4-2; D: TRBD2; CDR3: ASSQESGTSGTANYEQY
V: TRBV19; D: TRBD1; CDR3: ASSPTRTGAGVRVGNQPQH
V: TRBV5-6; D: TRBD1; CDR3: ASSGTGGKETQY
V: TRBV27; D: -; CDR3: ASSAGVREKLF